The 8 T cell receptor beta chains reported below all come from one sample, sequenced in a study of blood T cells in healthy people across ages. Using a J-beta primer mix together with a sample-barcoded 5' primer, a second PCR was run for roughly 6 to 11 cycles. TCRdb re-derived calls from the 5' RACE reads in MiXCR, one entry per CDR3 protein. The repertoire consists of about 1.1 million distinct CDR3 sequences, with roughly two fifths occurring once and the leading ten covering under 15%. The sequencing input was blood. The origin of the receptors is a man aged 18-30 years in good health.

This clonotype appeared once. CDR3 bases: TGTGCCAGCAGACGACAGGGAGTCCTGAACACTGAAGCTTTCTTT. Translation gives CASRRQGVLNTEAFF. The chain has TRBV6-2 or TRBV6-3 and TRBJ1-1; 7 bases are shared with TRBD1. This CDR3 has 15 amino acids. Germline CDR1 MNHEY, CDR2 SVGEGT. The V gene end was trimmed by 6 bases and the J gene end by 0 bases; junction bases not matched to a gene: 7.

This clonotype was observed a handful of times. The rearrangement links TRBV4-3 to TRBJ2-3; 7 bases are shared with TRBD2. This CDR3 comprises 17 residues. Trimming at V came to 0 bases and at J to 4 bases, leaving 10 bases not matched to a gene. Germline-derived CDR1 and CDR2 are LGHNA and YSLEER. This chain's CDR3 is CASSQELFGLDADTQYF. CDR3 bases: TGCGCCAGCAGCCAAGAACTCTTCGGACTAGACGCAGATACGCAGTATTTT.

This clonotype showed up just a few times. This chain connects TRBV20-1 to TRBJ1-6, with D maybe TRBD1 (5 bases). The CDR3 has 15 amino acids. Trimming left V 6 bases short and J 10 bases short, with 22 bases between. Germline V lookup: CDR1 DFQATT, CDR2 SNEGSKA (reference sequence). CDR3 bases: TGCAGTGCCCCCCCCGGCAGGGAAGACCTGTCACCCCTCCACTTT. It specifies CSAPPGREDLSPLHF.

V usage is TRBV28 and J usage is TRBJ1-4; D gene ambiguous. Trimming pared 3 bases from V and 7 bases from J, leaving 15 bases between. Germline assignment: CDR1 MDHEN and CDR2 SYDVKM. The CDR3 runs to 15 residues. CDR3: CASSFPYGRVEKLFF. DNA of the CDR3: TGTGCCAGCAGTTTCCCCTACGGGAGAGTTGAAAAACTGTTTTTT.

The CDR3 nucleotides are TGTGCCAGCAGTACAGGGGACCTATTCGAAAAACTGTTTTTT. Its protein is CASSTGDLFEKLFF. The chain uses TRBV27 and TRBJ1-4; 7 bases line up with TRBD1. Trimming removed 5 bases from V and 8 bases from J; junction bases left unmatched: 8. The CDR3 contains 14 residues. Germline-derived CDR1 and CDR2 are MNHEY and SMNVEV (reference sequence).

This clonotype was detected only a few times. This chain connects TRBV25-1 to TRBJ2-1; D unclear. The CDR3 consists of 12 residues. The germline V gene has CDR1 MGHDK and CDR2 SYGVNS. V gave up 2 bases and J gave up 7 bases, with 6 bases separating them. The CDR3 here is CASSEPENEQFF. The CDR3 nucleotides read TGTGCCAGCAGTGAACCAGAGAATGAGCAGTTCTTC. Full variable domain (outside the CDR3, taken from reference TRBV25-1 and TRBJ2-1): EADIYQTPRYLVIGTGKKITLECSQTMGHDKMYWYQQDPGMELHLIHYSYGVNSTEKGDLSSESTVSRIRTEHFPLTLESARPSHTSQYLCASSEPENEQFFGPGTRLTVL.

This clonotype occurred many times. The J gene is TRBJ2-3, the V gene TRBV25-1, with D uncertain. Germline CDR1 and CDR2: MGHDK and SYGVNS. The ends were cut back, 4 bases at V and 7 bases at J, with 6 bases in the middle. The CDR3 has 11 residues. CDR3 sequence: CASSVQNTQYF. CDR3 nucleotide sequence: TGTGCCAGCAGTGTCCAAAATACGCAGTATTTT.

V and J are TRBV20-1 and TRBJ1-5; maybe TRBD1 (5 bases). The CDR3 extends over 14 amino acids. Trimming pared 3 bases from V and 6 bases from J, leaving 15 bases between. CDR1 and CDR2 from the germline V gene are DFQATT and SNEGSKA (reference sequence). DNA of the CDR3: TGCAGTGCTAGGGCGACAGTCCGGGGTCAGCCCCAGCATTTT. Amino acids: CSARATVRGQPQHF.